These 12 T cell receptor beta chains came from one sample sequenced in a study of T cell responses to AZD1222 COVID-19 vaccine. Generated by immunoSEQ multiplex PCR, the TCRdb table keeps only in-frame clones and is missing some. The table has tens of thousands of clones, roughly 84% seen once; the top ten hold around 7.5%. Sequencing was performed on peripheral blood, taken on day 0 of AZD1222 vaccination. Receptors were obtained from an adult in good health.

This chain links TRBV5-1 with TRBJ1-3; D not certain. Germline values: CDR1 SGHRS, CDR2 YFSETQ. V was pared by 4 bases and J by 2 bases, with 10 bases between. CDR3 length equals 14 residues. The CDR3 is CASSVGVAGNTIYF. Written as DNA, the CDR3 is TGCGCCAGCAGCGTAGGAGTAGCTGGAAACACCATATATTTT.

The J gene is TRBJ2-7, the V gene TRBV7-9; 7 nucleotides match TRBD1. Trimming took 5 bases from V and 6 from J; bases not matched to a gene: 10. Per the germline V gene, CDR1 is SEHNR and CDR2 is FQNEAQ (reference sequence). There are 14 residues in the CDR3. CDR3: CASSLQGSFGEQYF. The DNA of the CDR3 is TGTGCCAGCAGCCTACAGGGGAGTTTCGGCGAGCAGTACTTC.

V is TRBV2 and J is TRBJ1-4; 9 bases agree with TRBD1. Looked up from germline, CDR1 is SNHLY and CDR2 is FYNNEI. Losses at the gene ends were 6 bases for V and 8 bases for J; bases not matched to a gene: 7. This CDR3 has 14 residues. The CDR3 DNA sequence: TGTGCCAGCAGAGGGGACAGGGTGGGGGAAAAACTGTTTTTT. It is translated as CASRGDRVGEKLFF.

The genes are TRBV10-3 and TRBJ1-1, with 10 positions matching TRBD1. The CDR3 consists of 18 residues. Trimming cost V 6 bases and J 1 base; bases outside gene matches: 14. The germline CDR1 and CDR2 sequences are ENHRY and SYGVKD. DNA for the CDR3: TGTGCCATCAGGACAAGACAGGGGGCCAACACTCAGAACACTGAAGCTTTCTTT. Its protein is CAIRTRQGANTQNTEAFF.

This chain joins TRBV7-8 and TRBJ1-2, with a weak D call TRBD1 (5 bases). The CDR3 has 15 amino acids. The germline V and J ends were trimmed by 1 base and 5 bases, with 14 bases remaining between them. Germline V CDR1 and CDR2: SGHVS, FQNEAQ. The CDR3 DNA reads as TGTGCCAGCAGCTTAGTTGGCAGGGTGCAATATGGCTACACCTTC. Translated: CASSLVGRVQYGYTF. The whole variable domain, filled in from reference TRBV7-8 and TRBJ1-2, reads GAGVSQSPRYKVAKRGQDVALRCDPISGHVSLFWYQQALGQGPEFLTYFQNEAQLDKSGLPSDRFFAERPEGSVSTLKIQRTQQEDSAVYLCASSLVGRVQYGYTFGSGTRLTVV.

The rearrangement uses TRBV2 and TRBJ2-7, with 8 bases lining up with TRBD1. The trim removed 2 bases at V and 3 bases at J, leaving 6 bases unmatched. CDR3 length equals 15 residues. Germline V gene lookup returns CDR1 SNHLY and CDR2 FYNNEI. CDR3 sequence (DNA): TGTGCCAGCAGTGAAATTGAGACAGGGGTCTACGAGCAGTACTTC. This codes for CASSEIETGVYEQYF.

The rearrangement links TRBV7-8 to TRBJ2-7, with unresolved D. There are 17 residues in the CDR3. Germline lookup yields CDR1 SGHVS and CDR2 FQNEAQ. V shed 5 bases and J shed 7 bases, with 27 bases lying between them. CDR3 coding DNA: TGTGCCAGCAGCCCGAAAAATATAGGGTCCCCTACATGGGAGCAGTACTTC. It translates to CASSPKNIGSPTWEQYF.

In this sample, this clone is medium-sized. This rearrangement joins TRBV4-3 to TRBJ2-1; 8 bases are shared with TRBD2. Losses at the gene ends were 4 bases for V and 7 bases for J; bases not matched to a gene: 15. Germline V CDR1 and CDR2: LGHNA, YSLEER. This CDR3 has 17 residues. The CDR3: CASSPEPGTRGGNEQFF. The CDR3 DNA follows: TGCGCCAGCAGCCCCGAGCCAGGGACTAGAGGGGGGAATGAGCAGTTCTTC.

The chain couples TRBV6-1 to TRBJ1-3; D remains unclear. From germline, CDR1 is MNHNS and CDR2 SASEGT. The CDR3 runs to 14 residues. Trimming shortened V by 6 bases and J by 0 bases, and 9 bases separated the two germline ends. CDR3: CASSLTSSGNTIYF. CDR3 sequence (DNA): TGTGCCAGCAGCCTAACTAGCTCTGGAAACACCATATATTTT.

The CDR3 DNA follows: TGTGCCAGCAGTCCCCTCGCGGACAGAGCTAACTATGGCTACACCTTC. Protein sequence: CASSPLADRANYGYTF. The chain carries TRBV27 and TRBJ1-2, with D maybe TRBD1 (6 bases). V was clipped by 5 bases and J by 0 bases, with 16 bases between them. The CDR3 spans 16 residues. Per germline, CDR1 MNHEY and CDR2 SMNVEV (reference sequence).

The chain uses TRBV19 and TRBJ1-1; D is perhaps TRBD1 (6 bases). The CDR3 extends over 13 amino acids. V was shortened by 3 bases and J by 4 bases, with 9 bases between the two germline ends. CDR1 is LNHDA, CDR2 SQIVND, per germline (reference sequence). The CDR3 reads CASSIRGLTEAFF. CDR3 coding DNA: TGTGCCAGTAGTATCCGGGGGCTCACTGAAGCTTTCTTT. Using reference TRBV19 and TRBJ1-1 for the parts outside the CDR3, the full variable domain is DGGITQSPKYLFRKEGQNVTLSCEQNLNHDAMYWYRQDPGQGLRLIYYSQIVNDFQKGDIAEGYSVSREKKESFPLTVTSAQKNPTAFYLCASSIRGLTEAFFGQGTRLTVV.

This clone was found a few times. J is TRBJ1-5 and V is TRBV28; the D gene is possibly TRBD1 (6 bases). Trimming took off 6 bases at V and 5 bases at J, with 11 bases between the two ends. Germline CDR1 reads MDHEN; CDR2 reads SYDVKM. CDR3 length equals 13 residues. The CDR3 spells CASSLPGDQPQHF. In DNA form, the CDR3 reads TGTGCCAGCAGCCTCCCAGGGGATCAGCCCCAGCATTTT.